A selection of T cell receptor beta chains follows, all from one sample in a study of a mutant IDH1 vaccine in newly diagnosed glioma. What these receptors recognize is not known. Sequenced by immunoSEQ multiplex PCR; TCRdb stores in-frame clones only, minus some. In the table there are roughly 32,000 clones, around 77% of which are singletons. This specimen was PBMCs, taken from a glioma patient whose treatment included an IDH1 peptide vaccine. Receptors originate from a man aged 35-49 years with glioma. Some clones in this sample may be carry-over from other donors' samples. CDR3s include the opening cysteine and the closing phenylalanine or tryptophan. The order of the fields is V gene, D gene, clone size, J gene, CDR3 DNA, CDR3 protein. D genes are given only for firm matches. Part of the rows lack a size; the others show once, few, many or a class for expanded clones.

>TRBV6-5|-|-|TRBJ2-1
TGTGCCAGCAGTTACTCGGGTCAGTTGTCCAACAATGAGCAGTTCTTC
CASSYSGQLSNNEQFF
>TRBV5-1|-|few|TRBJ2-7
TGCGCCAGCAGCCAAAACTACGAGCAGTACTTC
CASSQNYEQYF
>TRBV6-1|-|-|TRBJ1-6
TGTGCCAGCAGTGAAGAGTGGGCGGGCATGAGGAATTCACCCCTCCACTTT
CASSEEWAGMRNSPLHF
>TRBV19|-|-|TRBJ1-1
TGTGCCAGTAGTATGGCTGTTTGGGGCAGGGGGAACACTGAAGCTTTCTTT
CASSMAVWGRGNTEAFF
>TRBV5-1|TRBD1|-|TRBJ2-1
TGCGCCAGCAGCTTGGCCTCGGGACAGGGGTCCTACAATGAGCAGTTCTTC
CASSLASGQGSYNEQFF
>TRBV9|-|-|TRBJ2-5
TGTGCCAGCAGCGTAAGGGTGGGGGAGACCCAGTACTTC
CASSVRVGETQYF
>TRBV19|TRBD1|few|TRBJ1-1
TGTGCCAGTAGGGGACAGGACATAAACACTGAAGCTTTCTTT
CASRGQDINTEAFF
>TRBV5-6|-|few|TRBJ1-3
TGTGCCAGCAGCCAGGACAGACTTGACTCTGGAAACACCATATATTTT
CASSQDRLDSGNTIYF
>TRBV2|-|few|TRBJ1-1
TGTGCCAGCAGTGATCAGGACGGGAACACTGAAGCTTTCTTT
CASSDQDGNTEAFF
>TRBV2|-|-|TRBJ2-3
TGTGCCTCCACTAGCAGATCCACAGATACGCAGTATTTT
CASTSRSTDTQYF
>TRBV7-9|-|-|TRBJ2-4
TGTGCCAGCAGCTCGGACCTCGCCAAAAACATTCAGTACTTC
CASSSDLAKNIQYF
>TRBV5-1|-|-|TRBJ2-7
TGCGCCAGCAGCTTGGTAGATATGCGGCAGGGTAACGAGCAGTACTTC
CASSLVDMRQGNEQYF
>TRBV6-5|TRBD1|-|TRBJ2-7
TGTGCCAGCAGGAGGACAGGGGGCTCCTACGAGCAGTACTTC
CASRRTGGSYEQYF
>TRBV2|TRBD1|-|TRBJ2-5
TGTGCCAGCAGCGCGGGACAGGGGGCTCAAGAGACCCAGTACTTC
CASSAGQGAQETQYF
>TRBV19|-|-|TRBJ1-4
TGTGCCAGTAGTGCCCCGGGGCTAGAAGGTGAAAAACTGTTTTTT
CASSAPGLEGEKLFF
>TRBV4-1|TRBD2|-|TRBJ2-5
TGCGCCAGCAGCCAAGCCCCCCCCATGCGGGGGGGCCTTGAAGAGACCCAGTACTTC
CASSQAPPMRGGLEETQYF
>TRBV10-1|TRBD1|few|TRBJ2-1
TGCGCCAGCAGTCAAAAGGACAGGCCCGCCTACAATGAGCAGTTCTTC
CASSQKDRPAYNEQFF
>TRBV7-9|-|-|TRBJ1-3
TGTGCCAGCAGCCCCCCACCGAGCTCTGGAAACACCATATATTTT
CASSPPPSSGNTIYF
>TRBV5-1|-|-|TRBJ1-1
TGCGCCAGCAGCTTGGAATTGGGTCGCACTGAAGCTTTCTTT
CASSLELGRTEAFF
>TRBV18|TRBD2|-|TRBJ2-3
TGTGCCAGCTCCCAACGGGGGACTAGCGGCACAGATACGCAGTATTTT
CASSQRGTSGTDTQYF
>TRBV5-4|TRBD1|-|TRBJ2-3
TGTGCCAGCAGATCGACAGGGGAGTTCACAGATACGCAGTATTTT
CASRSTGEFTDTQYF
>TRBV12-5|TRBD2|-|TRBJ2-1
TGTGCTAGTGGGCGAGCGGGGGGGGCGACCTACAATGAGCAGTTCTTC
CASGRAGGATYNEQFF
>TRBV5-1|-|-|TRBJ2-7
TGCGCCAGCAGCCTAGACAGGTACGAGCAGTACTTC
CASSLDRYEQYF
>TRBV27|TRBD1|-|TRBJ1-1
TGTGCCAGCAGTTTGGGACAGGGGGTGCAAGCTTTCTTT
CASSLGQGVQAFF
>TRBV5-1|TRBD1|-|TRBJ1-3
TGCGCCAGCAGCTTGGAGGTGACAGGGGGCTCTGGAAACACCATATATTTT
CASSLEVTGGSGNTIYF
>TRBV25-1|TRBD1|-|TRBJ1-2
TGTGCCAGCAGTGAGAAGGGACAGGGCTACACCTTC
CASSEKGQGYTF
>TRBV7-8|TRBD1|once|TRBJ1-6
TGTGCCAGCAGCTTAGTGTACAGGGGAAATTCACCCCTCCACTTT
CASSLVYRGNSPLHF
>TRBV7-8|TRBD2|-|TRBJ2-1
TGTGCCAGCAGCACATCCCTTATAGCGGGGGGGCGCAATGAGCAGTTCTTC
CASSTSLIAGGRNEQFF
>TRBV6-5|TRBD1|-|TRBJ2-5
TGTGCCAGCAGGCCCTCCTGGACAGGGAATACCCCCCAGTACTTC
CASRPSWTGNTPQYF
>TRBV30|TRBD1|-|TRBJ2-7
TGTGCCTGGACTAAGGACAGGGGGGTCGAGCAGTACTTC
CAWTKDRGVEQYF
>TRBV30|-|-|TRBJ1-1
TGTGCCCGACCGGACAGGAACACTGAAGCTTTCTTT
CARPDRNTEAFF
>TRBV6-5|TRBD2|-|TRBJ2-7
TGTGCCAGCAGTTATCTAGCGGGGACCTACGAGCAGTACTTC
CASSYLAGTYEQYF
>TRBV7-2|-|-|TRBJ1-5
TGTGCCAGCAGCTTAGCCCCTAATCAGCCCCAGCATTTT
CASSLAPNQPQHF
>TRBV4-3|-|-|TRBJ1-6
TGCGCCAGCAGCCAAGAAGGCGATGATGGGCTATCACCCCTCCACTTT
CASSQEGDDGLSPLHF
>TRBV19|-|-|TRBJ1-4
TGTGCCAGTAGTATGGCGAATGCAGGCGGAAAACTGTTTTTT
CASSMANAGGKLFF
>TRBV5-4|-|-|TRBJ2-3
TGTGCCAGCAGCCTCATATCCCGCACAGATACGCAGTATTTT
CASSLISRTDTQYF
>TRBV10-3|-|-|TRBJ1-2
TGTGCCATCAGTGATCACTATGGCTACACCTTC
CAISDHYGYTF
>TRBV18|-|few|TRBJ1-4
TGTGCCAGCTCAGGGACGAGTTATGATGAAAAACTGTTTTTT
CASSGTSYDEKLFF
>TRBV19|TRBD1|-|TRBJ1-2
TGTGCCAGTAGTATGGGGACAGACCCCTATGGCTACACCTTC
CASSMGTDPYGYTF
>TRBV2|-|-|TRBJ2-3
TGTGCCAGCAGCGCTTTAGGGCGGACTAGCACAGATACGCAGTATTTT
CASSALGRTSTDTQYF
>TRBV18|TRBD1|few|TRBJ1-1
TGTGCCAGCTTCCGGACAGGATCGAACACTGAAGCTTTCTTT
CASFRTGSNTEAFF
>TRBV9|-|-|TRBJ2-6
TGTGCCAGCAGCCTCGGATGGGGCTCTGGGGCCAACGTCCTGACTTTC
CASSLGWGSGANVLTF
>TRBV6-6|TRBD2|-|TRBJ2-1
TGTGCCAGCAGTTACGGGGCTAGCGGGTTGGGCAATGAGCAGTTCTTC
CASSYGASGLGNEQFF
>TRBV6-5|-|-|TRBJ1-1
TGTGCCAGCAGTTGGGGTCACTCCATGAACACTGAAGCTTTCTTT
CASSWGHSMNTEAFF
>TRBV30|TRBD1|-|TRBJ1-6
TGTGCCTGGAGGCAAAGGGGGGACAGACATAATTCACCCCTCCACTTT
CAWRQRGDRHNSPLHF
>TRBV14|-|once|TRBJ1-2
TGTGCCAGCAGCCCAAGCCGGACCTCGCCCTCGGGGGGCTACACCTTC
CASSPSRTSPSGGYTF
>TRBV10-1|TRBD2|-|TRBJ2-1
TGCGCCAGCAGCCTAGGGGGACTAGCGGGGAATGAGCAGTTCTTC
CASSLGGLAGNEQFF
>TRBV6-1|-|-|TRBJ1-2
TGTGCCAGCAGTCCTCTTGACCTACAGGATGGCTACACCTTC
CASSPLDLQDGYTF
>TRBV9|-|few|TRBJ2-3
TGTGCCAGCAGCGTAAAAGGGGACACAGATACGCAGTATTTT
CASSVKGDTDTQYF
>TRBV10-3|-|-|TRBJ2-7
TGTGCCATCAGGGGAGGAGGGTCCGTGTACGAGCAGTACTTC
CAIRGGGSVYEQYF
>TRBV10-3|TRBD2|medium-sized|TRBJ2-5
TGTGCCATCAGTGAGCCTAGCGGGGGGCCAGACCAAGAGACCCAGTACTTC
CAISEPSGGPDQETQYF
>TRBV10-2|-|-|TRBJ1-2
TGCGCCAGCACCGAAGGGGCAGCTAACTATGGCTACACCTTC
CASTEGAANYGYTF